A selection of T cell receptor beta chains follows, all from one sample in a study of blood T cell repertoires in COVID-19. Clones were read by immunoSEQ multiplex PCR, and TCRdb kept only the in-frame ones, dropping some. The table records under 200,000 clones, approximately 84% of them present only once. The sample was peripheral blood. Source of these receptors: a man in his forties or fifties who had recovered from COVID-19. CDR3s include the opening cysteine and the closing phenylalanine or tryptophan. D genes are given only for firm matches. A clone size is listed for some rows: how often the clone was seen (once, few, many), or a class if it is expanded.

J gene | D gene | clone size | V gene | CDR3 DNA | CDR3 protein
TRBJ1-1 | NA | NA | TRBV6-2/TRBV6-3 | TGTGCCAGCAGTTACGGCGGGGGTTCCACTGAAGCTTTCTTT | CASSYGGGSTEAFF
TRBJ2-3 | NA | NA | TRBV24-1 | TGTGCCACAGCCCAAGGACTTTACGCCACAGATACGCAGTATTTT | CATAQGLYATDTQYF
TRBJ2-5 | TRBD1 | NA | TRBV6-2/TRBV6-3 | TGTGCCAGCAGTTTGGACAGGGGGAAGGAGACCCAGTACTTC | CASSLDRGKETQYF
TRBJ2-1 | NA | NA | TRBV18 | TGTGCCAGCTCACCAAGGAGGGAACGGGGTGAGCAGTTCTTC | CASSPRRERGEQFF
TRBJ2-7 | NA | NA | TRBV29-1 | TGCAGCGTTGGGTCGGACGAGCAGTACTTC | CSVGSDEQYF
TRBJ2-2 | NA | NA | TRBV7-3 | TGTGCCAGCAGCTTAAAGGTTTTCGAGGGTGTAGGGGAGCTGTTTTTT | CASSLKVFEGVGELFF
TRBJ2-3 | NA | NA | TRBV4-2 | TGTGCCAGCAGCCAACGCTCCGCGGCCAACACAGATACGCAGTATTTT | CASSQRSAANTDTQYF
TRBJ2-2 | NA | NA | TRBV11-3 | TGTGCCAGCAGCTTCCAGGGGATCGGGGAGCTGTTTTTT | CASSFQGIGELFF
TRBJ2-5 | NA | NA | TRBV5-6 | TGTGCCAGCAGTCTGAAAACGACATCCGGGACCCAGTACTTC | CASSLKTTSGTQYF
TRBJ2-1 | TRBD2 | NA | TRBV9 | TGTGCCAGCAGCCCCATCGGGACTAGCGGGGGTGCGGGGTACAATGAGCAGTTCTTC | CASSPIGTSGGAGYNEQFF
TRBJ1-2 | NA | NA | TRBV7-2 | TGTGCCAGCAGCCACCCAACTAGTGGCTACACCTTC | CASSHPTSGYTF
TRBJ1-1 | TRBD1 | NA | TRBV5-4 | TGTGCCAGCAGCGACGGACAGGGGCATGAAGCTTTCTTT | CASSDGQGHEAFF
TRBJ2-3 | TRBD2 | few | TRBV5-1 | TGCGCCAGCAGCTGGACTAGCGGGAGCTCAGATACGCAGTATTTT | CASSWTSGSSDTQYF
TRBJ2-7 | TRBD1 | NA | TRBV4-1 | TGCGCCAGCGCTGGACAGGGGGTTTGGGAGCAGTACTTC | CASAGQGVWEQYF
TRBJ1-2 | TRBD1 | NA | TRBV19 | TGTGCCAGTAGTTCCGGGACAGGGGACGGCTACACCTTC | CASSSGTGDGYTF
TRBJ2-1 | TRBD1 | NA | TRBV19 | TGTGCCAGTAGCCTGACAGGGTCCAATGAGCAGTTCTTC | CASSLTGSNEQFF
TRBJ2-5 | TRBD2 | NA | TRBV19 | TGTGCCAGTAGTATAGCAGCGGGAGGAGGTCCGTGGCAAGAGACCCAGTACTTC | CASSIAAGGGPWQETQYF
TRBJ2-7 | TRBD1 | few | TRBV27 | TGTGCCAGCAGTTTAAGGACAGGGGACACCTACTCCTACGAGCAGTACTTC | CASSLRTGDTYSYEQYF
TRBJ2-2 | NA | NA | TRBV2 | TGTGCCAGCCGACGAGGGCAAGCGAACACCGGGGAGCTGTTTTTT | CASRRGQANTGELFF
TRBJ2-3 | NA | NA | TRBV19 | TGTGCCAGTAGTATAGCAGGCTTCGGAAGAGATACGCAGTATTTT | CASSIAGFGRDTQYF